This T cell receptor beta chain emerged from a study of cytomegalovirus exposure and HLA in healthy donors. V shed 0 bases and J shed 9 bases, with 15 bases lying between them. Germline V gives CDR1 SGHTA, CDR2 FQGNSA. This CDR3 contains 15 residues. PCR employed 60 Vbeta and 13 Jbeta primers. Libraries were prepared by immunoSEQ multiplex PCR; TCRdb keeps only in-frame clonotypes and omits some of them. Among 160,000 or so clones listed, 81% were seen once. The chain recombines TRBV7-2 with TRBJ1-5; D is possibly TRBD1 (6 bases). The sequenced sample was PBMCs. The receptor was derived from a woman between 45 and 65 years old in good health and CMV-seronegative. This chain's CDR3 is CASSLATGPGWPQHF. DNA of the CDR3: TGTGCCAGCAGCTTAGCCACAGGGCCGGGGTGGCCCCAGCATTTT.